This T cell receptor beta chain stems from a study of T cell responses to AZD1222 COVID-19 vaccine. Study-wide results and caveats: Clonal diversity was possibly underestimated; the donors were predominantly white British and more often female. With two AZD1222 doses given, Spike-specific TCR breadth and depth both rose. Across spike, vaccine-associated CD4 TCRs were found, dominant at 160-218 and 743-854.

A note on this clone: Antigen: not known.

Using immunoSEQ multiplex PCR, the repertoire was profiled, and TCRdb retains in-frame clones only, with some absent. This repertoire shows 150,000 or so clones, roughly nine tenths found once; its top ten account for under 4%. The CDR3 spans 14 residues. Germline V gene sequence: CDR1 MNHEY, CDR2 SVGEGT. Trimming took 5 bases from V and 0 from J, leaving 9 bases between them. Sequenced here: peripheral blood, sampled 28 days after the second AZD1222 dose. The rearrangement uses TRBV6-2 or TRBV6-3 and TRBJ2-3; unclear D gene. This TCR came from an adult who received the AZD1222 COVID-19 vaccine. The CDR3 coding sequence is TGTGCCAGCAGTAGTACAGTAAGCACAGATACGCAGTATTTT. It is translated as CASSSTVSTDTQYF.